Following are 25 T cell receptor beta chains from one sample sequenced in a study of T cells in Graves' hyperthyroidism and ophthalmopathy. RNA transcripts gave rise to amplified TCR beta CDR3 regions. Using the HTBI primer set, a first-round RT-PCR was run on the TCR CDR3. TCRdb re-derived calls from the multiplex PCR reads in MiXCR, one entry per CDR3 protein. The sample comprises 500,000 to 600,000 distinct CDR3 sequences, 40% to 55% of which are singletons, and 15% to 20% rests with the top ten. The sequenced sample consisted of peripheral blood or thyroid tissue (not recorded which). These receptors came from an adult woman with Graves' disease, either hyperthyroidism or ophthalmopathy (not recorded which).

This clonotype has ten or more counts. The chain combines TRBV7-2 with TRBJ1-4; D is uncertain. The CDR3 contains 13 residues. CDR1 and CDR2 from the germline V gene are SGHTA and FQGNSA. V was clipped by 1 base and J by 8 bases, with 8 bases between them. As DNA, the CDR3 is TGTGCCAGCAGCTTAGTGGTGGCCGAAAAACTGTTTTTT. This translates into CASSLVVAEKLFF.

This clonotype was recorded at least ten times. The V call is TRBV12-3 or TRBV12-4, the J call TRBJ1-5, with D uncertain. This CDR3 comprises 14 residues. V was clipped by 3 bases and J by 5 bases, with 11 bases between them. CDR3 sequence: CASSLTSEDQPQHF. CDR3 nucleotide sequence: TGTGCCAGCAGTTTGACGTCGGAGGATCAGCCCCAGCATTTT.

Many counts were recorded for this clonotype. The chain employs TRBV5-1 and TRBJ1-5; TRBD1 matches at 11 bases. V shed 5 bases and J 3 bases; nucleotides not matched to a gene: 7. The CDR3 runs 16 residues. Germline V lookup: CDR1 SGHRS, CDR2 YFSETQ. Written as DNA, the CDR3 is TGCGCCAGCAGTTCCGGGACAGGGGGTCCCAATCAGCCCCAGCATTTT. Protein: CASSSGTGGPNQPQHF.

In its sample, this clonotype was seen many times. The chain has TRBV11-2 and TRBJ1-1; D is unresolved. Looked up from germline, CDR1 is SGHAT and CDR2 is FQNNGV. The CDR3 spans 13 residues. Trimming cost V 5 bases and J 1 base, with 8 bases left between them. The chain's CDR3 is CASSQTWNTEAFF. The CDR3 DNA reads TGTGCCAGCAGCCAAACTTGGAACACTGAAGCTTTCTTT.

The chain couples TRBV5-5 to TRBJ1-1, with a weak D call TRBD1 (5 bases). The ends were cut back, 4 bases at V and 8 bases at J, with 18 bases in the middle. The CDR3 has 14 residues. Looked up from germline, CDR1 is SGHKS and CDR2 is YYEKEE (reference sequence). The CDR3 is CASSVGHGGKEAFF. In DNA, the CDR3 is TGTGCCAGCAGCGTGGGGCATGGAGGGAAAGAAGCTTTCTTT.

The rearrangement joins TRBV20-1 to TRBJ2-7; perhaps TRBD1 as D (6 bases). Trimming took 6 bases from V and 5 from J, leaving 14 bases between them. Germline-derived CDR1 and CDR2 are DFQATT and SNEGSKA (reference sequence). The CDR3 covers 12 residues. The CDR3 reads CSAADQGNEQYF. DNA of the CDR3: TGCAGTGCGGCCGACCAGGGGAACGAGCAGTACTTC.

The V gene is TRBV20-1, the J gene TRBJ2-5, with TRBD1 matching 11 bases. Looked up from germline, CDR1 is DFQATT and CDR2 is SNEGSKA (reference sequence). This CDR3 contains 13 residues. The trim removed 6 bases at V and 9 bases at J, leaving 9 bases unmatched. The CDR3 is CSAGDRGNQPQYF. The CDR3 nucleotides are TGCAGTGCAGGGGACAGGGGGAATCAGCCCCAGTACTTC.

The chain couples TRBV6-6 to TRBJ1-1, with 8 bases matching TRBD1. Germline CDR1 MNHNY, CDR2 SVGAGI (reference sequence). Germline trimming cut 6 bases from V and 7 bases from J; bases unmatched to any gene: 13. This CDR3 has 15 amino acids. The CDR3 protein is CASSYGQGRHSEAFF. The CDR3 nucleotides read TGTGCCAGCAGCTACGGACAGGGAAGGCACAGTGAAGCTTTCTTT.

This clonotype was recorded a few times. Mismatch with germline at one junction end may stem from a read error. The V call is TRBV2, the J call TRBJ2-7; no clear D. This CDR3 region has 10 residues. Germline V gene data show CDR1 as SNHLY and CDR2 as FYNNEI. CDR3 DNA sequence: TGTGCCAGCAGTGAGGGCTGGCCACGCTTC. Residues: CASSEGWPRF.

In its sample, this clonotype was seen a few times. V and J are TRBV7-8 and TRBJ2-1; D ambiguous. Per germline, CDR1 SGHVS and CDR2 FQNEAQ. V was clipped by 3 bases and J by 6 bases, with 9 bases between them. This CDR3 is 13 amino acids long. This CDR3 is CASSLLAVNEQFF. As DNA, the CDR3 is TGTGCCAGCAGCTTGTTGGCGGTCAATGAGCAGTTCTTC.

The J gene is TRBJ2-7, the V gene TRBV7-9, with unresolved D. V lost 6 bases and J 1 base, leaving 13 bases between the germline ends. Germline V CDR1 and CDR2: SEHNR, FQNEAQ (reference sequence). This CDR3 has 14 amino acids. CDR3 in amino acids: CASSSGPESYEQYF. The CDR3 DNA reads as TGTGCCAGCAGTTCTGGACCCGAATCCTACGAGCAGTACTTC.

In this sample, this clonotype turned up a few times. J is TRBJ2-1 and V is TRBV7-3, with TRBD2 identical over 9 bases. V was pared by 3 bases and J by 9 bases, with 3 bases of the junction left unmatched. The V gene's germline CDR1 is SGHTA and CDR2 FQGTGA. The CDR3 spans 13 residues. The CDR3 bases are TGTGCCAGCAGCTTTAGCGGGAGCGTTGAGCAGTTCTTC. Encoded protein: CASSFSGSVEQFF.

There are many counts of this clonotype. This chain uses TRBV5-1 with TRBJ2-2; possible D gene TRBD2, 5 bases. V lost 5 bases and J lost 0, with 11 bases in between. Germline-derived CDR1 and CDR2 are SGHRS and YFSETQ. The CDR3 is 15 amino acids. CDR3 protein: CASSRGASNTGELFF. The CDR3 DNA sequence: TGCGCCAGCAGTCGGGGAGCTTCGAACACCGGGGAGCTGTTTTTT.

This clonotype showed up just once. The CDR3: CASSRTGPVYGYTF. The CDR3 DNA is TGTGCCAGCAGCAGGACAGGACCCGTCTATGGCTACACCTTC. The V call is TRBV7-9, the J call TRBJ1-2; 7 positions agree with TRBD1. This CDR3 region has 14 residues. CDR1 and CDR2 (germline): SEHNR, FQNEAQ (reference sequence). Losses at the gene ends were 5 bases for V and 4 bases for J; bases not matched to a gene: 7. The full variable domain, completed using reference TRBV7-9 and TRBJ1-2, is DTGVSQNPRHKITKRGQNVTFRCDPISEHNRLYWYRQTLGQGPEFLTYFQNEAQLEKSRLLSDRFSAERPKGSFSTLEIQRTEQGDSAMYLCASSRTGPVYGYTFGSGTRLTVV.

This clonotype came up many times. V is TRBV28 and J is TRBJ2-7; possible D gene TRBD1, 6 bases. Trimming removed 2 bases at V and 2 bases at J, with 7 bases between. The CDR3 contains 13 residues. Germline V CDR1 and CDR2: MDHEN, SYDVKM. The CDR3 DNA reads as TGTGCCAGCAGTTTAGGGGACACCTACGAGCAGTACTTC. Translated: CASSLGDTYEQYF. Together with reference TRBV28 and TRBJ2-7, the CDR3 gives the full variable domain: DVKVTQSSRYLVKRTGEKVFLECVQDMDHENMFWYRQDPGLGLRLIYFSYDVKMKEKGDIPEGYSVSREKKERFSLILESASTNQTSMYLCASSLGDTYEQYFGPGTRLTVT.

V is TRBV10-3 and J is TRBJ1-1; possibly TRBD1 for D (5 bases). This CDR3 is built from 13 residues. With 5 bases removed from V and 1 base from J, the gap between germline ends came to 8 bases. The germline V gene has CDR1 ENHRY and CDR2 SYGVKD. CDR3 DNA sequence: TGTGCCATCAGTAGAGACAGGAACACTGAAGCTTTCTTT. Its protein is CAISRDRNTEAFF.

This clonotype showed up many times. The rearrangement links TRBV5-1 to TRBJ2-2, with D possibly being TRBD2 (5 bases). This CDR3 spans 20 amino acids. Germline CDR1 and CDR2: SGHRS and YFSETQ. Trimming removed 1 base from V and 4 bases from J, with 26 bases in between. In DNA, the CDR3 is TGCGCCAGCAGCTTGTACGGTACCGAGGAGGTCCCACTGCGCACCGGGGAGCTGTTTTTT. Translated, it gives CASSLYGTEEVPLRTGELFF.

The chain carries TRBV29-1 and TRBJ2-7; D gene uncertain. V dropped 4 bases and J dropped 0 bases, with 13 bases sitting between them. Germline-derived CDR1 and CDR2 are SQVTM and ANQGSEA. The CDR3 contains 14 residues. The CDR3 loop is CSVVVTLSSYEQYF. CDR3 bases: TGCAGCGTTGTTGTGACTTTGAGCTCCTACGAGCAGTACTTC.

This clonotype showed up just a few times. The rearrangement links TRBV7-2 to TRBJ1-2, with 9 bases that match TRBD1. CDR3 length: 14 residues. CDR1 and CDR2 from the germline V gene are SGHTA and FQGNSA. V shed 4 bases and J 7 bases; nucleotides not matched to a gene: 7. The CDR3 DNA sequence: TGTGCCAGCAGCTCGGCCCGGACAGGGGTTGGCTACACCTTC. It yields the protein CASSSARTGVGYTF.

This chain connects TRBV6-1 to TRBJ2-7, with 11 bases aligning to TRBD2. This CDR3 has 15 residues. The V and J ends lost 6 bases and 2 bases, in that order; junction bases with no gene match: 6. Germline lookup yields CDR1 MNHNS and CDR2 SASEGT. As DNA, the CDR3 is TGTGCCAGCAGACCGACTAGCGGGAACCCCTACGAGCAGTACTTC. This translates into CASRPTSGNPYEQYF.

This clonotype has at least ten counts. This chain uses TRBV7-6 with TRBJ1-6; D gene uncertain. Trimming removed 4 bases at V and 9 bases at J, with 16 bases between. Germline V lookup: CDR1 SGHVS, CDR2 FNYEAQ. This CDR3 region has 15 residues. The CDR3 sequence is CASSSYAQKSSPLHF. In DNA, the CDR3 is TGTGCCAGCAGCTCCTACGCCCAAAAAAGTTCACCCCTCCACTTT. Full variable domain (missing parts from reference TRBV7-6 and TRBJ1-6): GAGVSQSPRYKVTKRGQDVALRCDPISGHVSLYWYRQALGQGPEFLTYFNYEAQQDKSGLPNDRFSAERPEGSISTLTIQRTEQRDSAMYRCASSSYAQKSSPLHFGNGTRLTVT.

The sample holds many counts of this clonotype. The V gene is TRBV9, the J gene TRBJ2-5, with D hard to call. Trimming removed 1 base from V and 2 bases from J, with 9 bases in between. Germline values: CDR1 SGDLS, CDR2 YYNGEE. This CDR3 comprises 14 residues. In nucleotides, the CDR3 is TGTGCCAGCAGCGTACTAGGAACACAAGAGACCCAGTACTTC. It encodes CASSVLGTQETQYF.

The chain couples TRBV28 to TRBJ1-1; D is perhaps TRBD1 (5 bases). Germline V lookup: CDR1 MDHEN, CDR2 SYDVKM. The CDR3 spans 13 residues. V was pared by 2 bases and J by 7 bases, with 11 bases between. CDR3 protein: CASSLGGRNEAFF. The CDR3 bases are TGTGCCAGCAGTTTAGGGGGACGTAATGAAGCTTTCTTT.

The CDR3 region is CASAPDRGQPQHF. In DNA, the CDR3 is TGTGCCAGCGCTCCGGACAGGGGTCAGCCCCAGCATTTT. The chain links TRBV12-3 or TRBV12-4 to TRBJ1-5; 9 bases match TRBD1. The CDR3 runs 13 residues. V was pared by 8 bases and J by 6 bases, with 5 bases of the junction left unmatched.

This clonotype has more than one count but fewer than ten. The genes are TRBV14 and TRBJ1-1, with D maybe TRBD1 (5 bases). The germline CDR1 and CDR2 sequences are SGHDN and FVKESK. This CDR3 comprises 15 residues. V was shortened by 8 bases and J by 2 bases, with 18 bases between the two germline ends. The chain's CDR3 is CASSPIWGDNTEAFF. CDR3 DNA: TGTGCCAGCTCACCAATTTGGGGGGATAACACTGAAGCTTTCTTT. The full variable domain, in which reference TRBV14 and TRBJ1-1 provide the parts outside the CDR3, is EAGVTQFPSHSVIEKGQTVTLRCDPISGHDNLYWYRRVMGKEIKFLLHFVKESKQDESGMPNNRFLAERTGGTYSTLKVQPAELEDSGVYFCASSPIWGDNTEAFFGQGTRLTVV.